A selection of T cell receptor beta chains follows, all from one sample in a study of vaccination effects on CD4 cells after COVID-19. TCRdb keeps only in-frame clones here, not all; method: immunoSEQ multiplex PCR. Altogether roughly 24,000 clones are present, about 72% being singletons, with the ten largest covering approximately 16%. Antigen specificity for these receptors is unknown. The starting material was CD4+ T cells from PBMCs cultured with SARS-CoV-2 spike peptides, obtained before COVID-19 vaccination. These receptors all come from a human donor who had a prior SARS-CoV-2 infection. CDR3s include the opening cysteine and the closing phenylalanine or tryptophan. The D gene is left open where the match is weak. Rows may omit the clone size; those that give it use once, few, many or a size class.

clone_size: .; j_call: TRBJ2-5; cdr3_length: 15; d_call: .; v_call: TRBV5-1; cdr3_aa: CASSLVGTTQETQYF; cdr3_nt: TGCGCCAGCAGCTTGGTCGGCACCACCCAAGAGACCCAGTACTTC
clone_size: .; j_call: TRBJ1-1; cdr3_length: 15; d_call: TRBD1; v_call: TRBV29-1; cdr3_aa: CSVSGTGQGRTEAFF; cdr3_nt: TGCAGCGTTTCCGGAACGGGACAGGGTCGGACTGAAGCTTTCTTT
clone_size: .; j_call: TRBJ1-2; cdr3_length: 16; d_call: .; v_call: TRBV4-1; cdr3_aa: CASSQEMTGIAYGYTF; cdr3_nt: TGCGCCAGCAGCCAAGAGATGACAGGAATCGCTTATGGCTACACCTTC
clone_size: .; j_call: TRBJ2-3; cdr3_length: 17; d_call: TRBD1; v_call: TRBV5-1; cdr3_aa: CASSRGRLTGDPDTQYF; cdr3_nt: TGCGCCAGCAGCCGAGGACGATTGACAGGGGACCCAGATACGCAGTATTTT
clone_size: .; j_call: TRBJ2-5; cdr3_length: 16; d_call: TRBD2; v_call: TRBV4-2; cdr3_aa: CASSQGTSYMLETQYF; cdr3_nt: TGTGCCAGCAGCCAAGGGACTAGCTATATGCTAGAGACCCAGTACTTC
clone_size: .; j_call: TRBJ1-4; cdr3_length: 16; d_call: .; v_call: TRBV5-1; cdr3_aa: CASSLGVGGASEKLFF; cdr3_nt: TGCGCCAGCAGCTTGGGCGTGGGGGGCGCTTCTGAAAAACTGTTTTTT
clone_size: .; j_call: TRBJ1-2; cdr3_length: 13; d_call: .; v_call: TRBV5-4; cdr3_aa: CASSLRGNYGYTF; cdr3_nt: TGTGCCAGCAGCTTGAGGGGGAACTATGGCTACACCTTC
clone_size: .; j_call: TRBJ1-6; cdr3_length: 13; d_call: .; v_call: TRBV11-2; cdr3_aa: CASSEDQLSPLHF; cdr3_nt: TGTGCCAGCAGCGAAGACCAGCTTTCACCCCTCCACTTT
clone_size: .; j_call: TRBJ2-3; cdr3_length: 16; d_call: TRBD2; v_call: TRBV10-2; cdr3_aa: CASRRWTSASPDTQYF; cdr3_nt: TGCGCCAGCAGGAGGTGGACTAGCGCATCTCCAGATACGCAGTATTTT
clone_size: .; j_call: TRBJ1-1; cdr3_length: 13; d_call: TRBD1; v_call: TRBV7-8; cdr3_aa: CASSTQGGTEAFF; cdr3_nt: TGTGCCAGCAGCACACAGGGGGGAACTGAAGCTTTCTTT
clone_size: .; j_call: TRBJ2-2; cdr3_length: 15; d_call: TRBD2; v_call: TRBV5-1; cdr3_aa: CASSFGGGGAGELFF; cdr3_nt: TGCGCCAGCAGCTTCGGCGGGGGGGGCGCCGGGGAGCTGTTTTTT
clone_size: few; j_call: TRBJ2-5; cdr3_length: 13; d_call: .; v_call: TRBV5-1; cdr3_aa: CASSSGQQETQYF; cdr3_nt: TGCGCCAGCAGCTCAGGACAGCAAGAGACCCAGTACTTC
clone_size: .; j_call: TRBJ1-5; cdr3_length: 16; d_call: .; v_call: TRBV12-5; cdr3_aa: CASGWLGGAGDQPQHF; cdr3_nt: TGTGCTAGTGGTTGGCTAGGGGGGGCAGGGGATCAGCCCCAGCATTTT
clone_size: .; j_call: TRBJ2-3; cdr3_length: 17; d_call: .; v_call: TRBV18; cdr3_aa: CASSPLGGKTSTDTQYF; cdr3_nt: TGTGCCAGCTCACCACTGGGGGGAAAAACTAGCACAGATACGCAGTATTTT
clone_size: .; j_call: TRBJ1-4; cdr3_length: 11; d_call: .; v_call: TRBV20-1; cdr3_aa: CSARGQEKLFF; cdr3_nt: TGCAGTGCTAGAGGACAGGAAAAACTGTTTTTT
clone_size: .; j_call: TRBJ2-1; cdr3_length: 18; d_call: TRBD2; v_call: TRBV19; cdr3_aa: CASSISFVGLAGYNEQFF; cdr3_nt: TGTGCCAGTAGTATCTCGTTCGTGGGTCTAGCGGGATACAATGAGCAGTTCTTC
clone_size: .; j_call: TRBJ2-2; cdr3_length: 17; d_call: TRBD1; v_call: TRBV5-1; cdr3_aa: CASSWGGQGPNTGELFF; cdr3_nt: TGCGCCAGCAGCTGGGGGGGACAGGGGCCGAACACCGGGGAGCTGTTTTTT
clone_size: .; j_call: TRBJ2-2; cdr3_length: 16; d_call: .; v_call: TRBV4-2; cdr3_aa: CASSQVHGGMTGELFF; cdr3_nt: TGTGCCAGCAGCCAAGTTCATGGGGGGATGACCGGGGAGCTGTTTTTT
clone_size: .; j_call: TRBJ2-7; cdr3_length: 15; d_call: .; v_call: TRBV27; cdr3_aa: CASSLSYRSSYEQYF; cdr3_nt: TGTGCCAGCAGTTTATCGTACAGGAGCTCCTACGAGCAGTACTTC
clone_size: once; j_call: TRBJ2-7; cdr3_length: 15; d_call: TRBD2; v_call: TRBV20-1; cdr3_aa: CSANERGGRPLEQYF; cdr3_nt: TGCAGTGCTAATGAGCGGGGGGGCCGTCCTCTCGAGCAGTACTTC
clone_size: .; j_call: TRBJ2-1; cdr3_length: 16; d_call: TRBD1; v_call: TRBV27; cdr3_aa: CASSFSDRVEIYEQFF; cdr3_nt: TGTGCCAGCAGTTTTTCGGACAGGGTCGAAATTTATGAGCAGTTCTTC
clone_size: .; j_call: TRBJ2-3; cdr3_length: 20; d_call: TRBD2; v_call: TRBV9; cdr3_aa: CASSASGLAGGEGGTDTQYF; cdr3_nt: TGTGCCAGCAGCGCGAGCGGACTAGCGGGAGGGGAGGGTGGCACAGATACGCAGTATTTT
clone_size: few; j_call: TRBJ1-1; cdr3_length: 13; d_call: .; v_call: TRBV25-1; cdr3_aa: CASRRTWNTEAFF; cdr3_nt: TGTGCCAGCAGAAGGACCTGGAACACTGAAGCTTTCTTT
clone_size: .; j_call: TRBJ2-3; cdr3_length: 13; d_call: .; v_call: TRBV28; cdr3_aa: CASRSGNTDTQYF; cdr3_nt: TGTGCCAGCAGGAGCGGAAACACAGATACGCAGTATTTT
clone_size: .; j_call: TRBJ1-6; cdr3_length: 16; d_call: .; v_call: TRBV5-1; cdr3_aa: CASSFQLGAYNSPLHF; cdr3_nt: TGCGCCAGCAGCTTTCAACTAGGGGCCTATAATTCACCCCTCCACTTT
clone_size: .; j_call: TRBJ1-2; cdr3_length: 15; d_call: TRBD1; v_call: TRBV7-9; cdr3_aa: CASSPDRGQLYGYTF; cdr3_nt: TGTGCCAGCAGCCCAGACAGGGGGCAGCTCTATGGCTACACCTTC
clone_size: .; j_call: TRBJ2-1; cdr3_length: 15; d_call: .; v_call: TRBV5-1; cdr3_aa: CASSLGRFSYNEQFF; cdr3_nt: TGCGCCAGCAGCTTGGGGAGGTTCTCCTACAATGAGCAGTTCTTC
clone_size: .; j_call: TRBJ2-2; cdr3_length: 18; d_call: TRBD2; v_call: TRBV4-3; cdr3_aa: CASSLHYFGTSGSGELFF; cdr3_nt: TGCGCCAGCAGCCTCCATTATTTCGGGACTAGCGGTTCCGGGGAGCTGTTTTTT
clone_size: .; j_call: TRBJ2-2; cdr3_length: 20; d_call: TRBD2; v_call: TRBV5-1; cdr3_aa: CASSLAGLAGGPRGTGELFF; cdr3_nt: TGCGCCAGCAGCTTGGCTGGACTAGCGGGGGGCCCACGGGGCACCGGGGAGCTGTTTTTT
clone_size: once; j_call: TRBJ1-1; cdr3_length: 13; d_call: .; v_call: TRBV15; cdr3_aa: CATSRDRETEAFF; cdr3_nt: TGTGCCACCAGCAGAGACCGAGAGACTGAAGCTTTCTTT
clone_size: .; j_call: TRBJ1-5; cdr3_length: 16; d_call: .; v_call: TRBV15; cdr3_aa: CATSRGFEGVNQPQHF; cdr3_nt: TGTGCCACCAGCAGGGGCTTTGAGGGGGTGAATCAGCCCCAGCATTTT
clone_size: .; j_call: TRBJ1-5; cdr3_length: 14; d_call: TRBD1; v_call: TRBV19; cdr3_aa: CASSIGTGMGPQHF; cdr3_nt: TGTGCCAGTAGTATCGGGACAGGGATGGGGCCCCAGCATTTT
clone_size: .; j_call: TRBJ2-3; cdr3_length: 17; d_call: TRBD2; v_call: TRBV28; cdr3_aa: CASSDETSGESTDTQYF; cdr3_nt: TGTGCCAGCAGTGACGAAACTAGCGGAGAAAGCACAGATACGCAGTATTTT
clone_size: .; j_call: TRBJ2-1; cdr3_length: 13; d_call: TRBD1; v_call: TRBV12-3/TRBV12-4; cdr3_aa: CASRQGAYNEQFF; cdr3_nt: TGTGCCAGCAGACAGGGGGCTTACAATGAGCAGTTCTTC
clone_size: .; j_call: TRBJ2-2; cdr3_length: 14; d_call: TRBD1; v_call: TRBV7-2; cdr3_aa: CASSSWTGTGELFF; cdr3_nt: TGTGCCAGCAGCTCCTGGACAGGGACCGGGGAGCTGTTTTTT
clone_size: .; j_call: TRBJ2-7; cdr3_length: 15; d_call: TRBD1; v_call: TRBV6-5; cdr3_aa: CASSIRTGSSYEQYF; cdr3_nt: TGTGCCAGCAGTATCAGGACAGGGAGCAGCTACGAGCAGTACTTC
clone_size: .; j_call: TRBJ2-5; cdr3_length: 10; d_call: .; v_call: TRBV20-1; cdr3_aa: CSANEETQYF; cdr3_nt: TGCAGTGCCAATGAAGAGACCCAGTACTTC
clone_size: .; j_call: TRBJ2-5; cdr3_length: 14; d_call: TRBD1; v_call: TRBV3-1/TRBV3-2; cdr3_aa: CASSQAQGGETQYF; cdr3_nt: TGTGCCAGCAGCCAAGCACAGGGGGGAGAGACCCAGTACTTC
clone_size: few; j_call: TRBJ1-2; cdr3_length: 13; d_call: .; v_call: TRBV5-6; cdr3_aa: CASSWAGTFGYTF; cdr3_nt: TGTGCCAGCAGCTGGGCCGGGACATTTGGCTACACCTTC
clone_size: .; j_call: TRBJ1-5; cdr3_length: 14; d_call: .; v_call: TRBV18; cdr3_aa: CASSPIGSDQPQHF; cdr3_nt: TGTGCCAGCTCACCAATAGGGTCGGATCAGCCCCAGCATTTT
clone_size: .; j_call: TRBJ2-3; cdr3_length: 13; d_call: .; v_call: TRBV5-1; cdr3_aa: CASSWGETGKKYF; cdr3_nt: TGCGCCAGCAGCTGGGGGGAGACGGGCAAAAAGTATTTT
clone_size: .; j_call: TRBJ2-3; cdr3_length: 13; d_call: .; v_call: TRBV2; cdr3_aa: CASSADRSDTQYF; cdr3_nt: TGTGCCAGCAGTGCGGACAGAAGCGATACGCAGTATTTT
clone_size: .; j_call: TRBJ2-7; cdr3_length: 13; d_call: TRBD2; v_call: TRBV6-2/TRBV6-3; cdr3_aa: CASSTIAGGEQYF; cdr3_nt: TGTGCCAGCAGCACGATAGCGGGAGGCGAGCAGTACTTC
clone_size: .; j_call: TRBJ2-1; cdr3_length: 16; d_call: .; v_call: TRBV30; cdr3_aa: CAWSHARTNFYNEQFF; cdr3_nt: TGTGCCTGGAGTCACGCCCGAACAAACTTCTACAATGAGCAGTTCTTC
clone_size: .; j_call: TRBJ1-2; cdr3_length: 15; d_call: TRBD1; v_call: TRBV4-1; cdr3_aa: CASSRLQGDKRFHTF; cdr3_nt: TGCGCCAGCAGCCGGCTACAGGGGGATAAGAGGTTTCACACCTTC
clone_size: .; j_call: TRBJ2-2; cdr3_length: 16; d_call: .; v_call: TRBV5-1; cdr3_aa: CASSFLTDPGTGELFF; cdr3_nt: TGCGCCAGCAGCTTTTTAACGGACCCCGGGACCGGGGAGCTGTTTTTT
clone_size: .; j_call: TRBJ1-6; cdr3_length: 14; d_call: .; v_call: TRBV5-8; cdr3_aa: CASSQRTYNSPLHF; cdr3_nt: TGTGCCAGCAGCCAACGGACCTATAATTCACCCCTCCACTTT
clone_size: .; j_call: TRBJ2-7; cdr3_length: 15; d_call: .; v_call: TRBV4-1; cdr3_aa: CASSHLVQTDYEQYF; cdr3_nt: TGCGCCAGCAGCCATCTCGTTCAGACCGACTACGAGCAGTACTTC
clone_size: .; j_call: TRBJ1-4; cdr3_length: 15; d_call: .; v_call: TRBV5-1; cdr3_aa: CASSLSQGIGEKLFF; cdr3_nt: TGCGCCAGCAGCTTGAGTCAGGGCATAGGGGAAAAACTGTTTTTT
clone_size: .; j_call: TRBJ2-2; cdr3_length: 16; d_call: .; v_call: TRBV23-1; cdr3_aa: CASSLGIIGNTGELFF; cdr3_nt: TGCGCCAGCAGTCTGGGGATCATCGGCAACACCGGGGAGCTGTTTTTT
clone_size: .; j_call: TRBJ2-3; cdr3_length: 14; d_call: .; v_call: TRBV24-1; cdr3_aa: CATSGRLTTDTQYF; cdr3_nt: TGTGCCACCAGTGGCAGGCTTACCACAGATACGCAGTATTTT
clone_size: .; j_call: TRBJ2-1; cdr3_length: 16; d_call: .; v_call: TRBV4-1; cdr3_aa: CASSQDLFAIRGEQFF; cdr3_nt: TGCGCCAGCAGCCAAGATCTTTTCGCGATCAGAGGTGAGCAGTTCTTC
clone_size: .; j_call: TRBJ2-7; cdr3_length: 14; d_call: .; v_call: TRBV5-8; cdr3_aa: CASSLAAHSYEQYF; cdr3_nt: TGTGCCAGCAGCTTGGCGGCACACTCCTACGAGCAGTACTTC
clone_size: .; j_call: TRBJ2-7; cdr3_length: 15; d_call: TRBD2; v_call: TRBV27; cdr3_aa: CASSLSLAGVYEQYF; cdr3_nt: TGTGCCAGCAGTTTAAGTCTAGCGGGAGTATACGAGCAGTACTTC
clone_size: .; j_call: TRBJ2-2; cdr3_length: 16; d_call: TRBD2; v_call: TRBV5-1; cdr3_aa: CASSPRAGGPSGELFF; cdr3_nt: TGCGCCAGCAGCCCCCGGGCGGGGGGGCCCTCCGGGGAGCTGTTTTTT